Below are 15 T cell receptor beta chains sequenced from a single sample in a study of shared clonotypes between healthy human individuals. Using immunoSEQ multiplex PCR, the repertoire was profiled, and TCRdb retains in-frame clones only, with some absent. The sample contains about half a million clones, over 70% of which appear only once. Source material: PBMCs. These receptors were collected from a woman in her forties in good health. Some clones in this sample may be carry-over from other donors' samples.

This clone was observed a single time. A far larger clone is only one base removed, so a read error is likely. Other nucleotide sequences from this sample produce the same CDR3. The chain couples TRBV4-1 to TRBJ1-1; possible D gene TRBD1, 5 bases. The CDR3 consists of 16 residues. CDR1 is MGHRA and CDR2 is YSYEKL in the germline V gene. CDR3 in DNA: TGCGCCAGCAGCCAAACTCTTCGAGACGAGGACACCGAAGCTTTCTTT. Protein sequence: CASSQTLRDEDTEAFF.

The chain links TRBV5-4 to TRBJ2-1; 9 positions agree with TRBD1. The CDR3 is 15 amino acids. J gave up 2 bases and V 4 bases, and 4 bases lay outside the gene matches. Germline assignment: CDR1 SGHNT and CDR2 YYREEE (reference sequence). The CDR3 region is CASSRRTGAYNEQFF. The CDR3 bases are TGTGCCAGCAGCAGGCGGACAGGGGCCTACAATGAGCAGTTCTTC.

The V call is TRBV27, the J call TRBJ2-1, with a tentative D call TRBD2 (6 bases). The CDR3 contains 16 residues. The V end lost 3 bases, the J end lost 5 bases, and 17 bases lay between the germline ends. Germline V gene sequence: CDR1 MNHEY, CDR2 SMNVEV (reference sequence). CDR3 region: CASSLRGWTNDNEQFF. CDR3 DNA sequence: TGTGCCAGCAGTTTGCGGGGCTGGACGAACGACAATGAGCAGTTCTTC.

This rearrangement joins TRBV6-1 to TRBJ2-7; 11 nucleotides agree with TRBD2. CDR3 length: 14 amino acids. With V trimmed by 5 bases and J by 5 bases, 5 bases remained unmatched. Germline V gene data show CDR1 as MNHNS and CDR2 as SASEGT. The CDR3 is CASSMGLAADEQYF. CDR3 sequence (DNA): TGTGCCAGCAGTATGGGACTAGCGGCGGACGAGCAGTACTTC.

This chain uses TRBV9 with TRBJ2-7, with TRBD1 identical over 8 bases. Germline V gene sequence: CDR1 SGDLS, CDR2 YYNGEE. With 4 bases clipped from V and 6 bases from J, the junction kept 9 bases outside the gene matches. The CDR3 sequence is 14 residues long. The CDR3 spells CASSPQGTGSEQYF. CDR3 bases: TGTGCCAGCAGCCCACAAGGGACAGGATCCGAGCAGTACTTC. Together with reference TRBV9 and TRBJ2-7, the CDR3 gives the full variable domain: DSGVTQTPKHLITATGQRVTLRCSPRSGDLSVYWYQQSLDQGLQFLIQYYNGEERAKGNILERFSAQQFPDLHSELNLSSLELGDSALYFCASSPQGTGSEQYFGPGTRLTVT.

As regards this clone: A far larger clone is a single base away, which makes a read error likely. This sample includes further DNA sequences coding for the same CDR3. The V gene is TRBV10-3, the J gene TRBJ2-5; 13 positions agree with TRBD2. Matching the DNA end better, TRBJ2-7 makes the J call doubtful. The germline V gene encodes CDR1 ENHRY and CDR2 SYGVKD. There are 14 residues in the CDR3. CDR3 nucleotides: TGTGCAATCAGTGAGACTAGCGGGAGGTACGAGCAGTACTTC. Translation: CAISETSGRYEQYF.

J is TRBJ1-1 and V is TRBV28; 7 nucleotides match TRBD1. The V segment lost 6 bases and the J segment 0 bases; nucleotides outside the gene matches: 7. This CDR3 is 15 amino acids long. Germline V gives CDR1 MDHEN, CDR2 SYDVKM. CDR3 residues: CASSRTGVMNTEAFF. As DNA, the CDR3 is TGTGCCAGCAGCCGGACAGGAGTTATGAACACTGAAGCTTTCTTT.

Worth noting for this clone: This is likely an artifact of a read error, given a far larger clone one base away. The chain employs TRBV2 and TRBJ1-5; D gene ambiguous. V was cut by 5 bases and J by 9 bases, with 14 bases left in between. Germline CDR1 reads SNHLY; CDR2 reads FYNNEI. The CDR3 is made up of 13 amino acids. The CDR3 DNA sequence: TGTGCCAGCAGTTTTGCAGGAGATCGGCCCCAGCATTTT. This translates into CASSFAGDRPQHF. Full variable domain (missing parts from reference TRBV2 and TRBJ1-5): EPEVTQTPSHQVTQMGQEVILRCVPISNHLYFYWYRQILGQKVEFLVSFYNNEISEKSEIFDDQFSVERPDGSNFTLKIRSTKLEDSAMYFCASSFAGDRPQHFGDGTRLSIL.

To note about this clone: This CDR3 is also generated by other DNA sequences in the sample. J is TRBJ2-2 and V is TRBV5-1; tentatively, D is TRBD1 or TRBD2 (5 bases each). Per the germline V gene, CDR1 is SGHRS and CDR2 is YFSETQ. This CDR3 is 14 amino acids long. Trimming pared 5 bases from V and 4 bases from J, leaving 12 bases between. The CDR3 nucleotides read TGCGCCAGCAGTTGGGGGACGACCACCGGGGAGCTGTTTTTT. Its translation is CASSWGTTTGELFF.

CDR3 region: CAYAPDRGPEAFF. The CDR3 DNA is TGTGCCTACGCCCCCGACAGGGGGCCAGAAGCTTTCTTT. The chain uses TRBV30 and TRBJ1-1, with TRBD1 matching 10 bases. With 7 bases clipped from V and 8 bases from J, the junction kept 10 bases outside the gene matches. This CDR3 region has 13 residues. CDR1 and CDR2 (germline): GTSNPN, SVGIG (reference sequence).

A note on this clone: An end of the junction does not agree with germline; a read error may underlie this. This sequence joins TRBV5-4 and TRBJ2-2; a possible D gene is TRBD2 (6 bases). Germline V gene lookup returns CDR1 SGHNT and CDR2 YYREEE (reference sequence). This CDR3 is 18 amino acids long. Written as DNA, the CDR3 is TGCGCCAGCAGCCGACGTCTTTTTTCGCGGGAAGGAACCGGGGAGCTGTTTTTT. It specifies CASSRRLFSREGTGELFF.

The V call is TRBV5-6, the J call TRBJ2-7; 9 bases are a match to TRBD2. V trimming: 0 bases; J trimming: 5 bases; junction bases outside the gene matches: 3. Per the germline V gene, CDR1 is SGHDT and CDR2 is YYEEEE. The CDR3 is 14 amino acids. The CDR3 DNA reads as TGTGCCAGCAGCTTGGGACTAGCGGTCGACGAGCAGTACTTC. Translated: CASSLGLAVDEQYF. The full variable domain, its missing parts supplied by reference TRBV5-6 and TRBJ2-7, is DAGVTQSPTHLIKTRGQQVTLRCSPKSGHDTVSWYQQALGQGPQFIFQYYEEEERQRGNFPDRFSGHQFPNYSSELNVNALLLGDSALYLCASSLGLAVDEQYFGPGTRLTVT.

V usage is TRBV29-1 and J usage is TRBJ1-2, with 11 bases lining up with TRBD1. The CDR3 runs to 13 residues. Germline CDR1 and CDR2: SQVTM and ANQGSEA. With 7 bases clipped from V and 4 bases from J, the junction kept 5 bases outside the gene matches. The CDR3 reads CSGTGGDFYGYTF. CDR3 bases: TGCAGCGGGACAGGGGGCGATTTCTATGGCTACACCTTC.

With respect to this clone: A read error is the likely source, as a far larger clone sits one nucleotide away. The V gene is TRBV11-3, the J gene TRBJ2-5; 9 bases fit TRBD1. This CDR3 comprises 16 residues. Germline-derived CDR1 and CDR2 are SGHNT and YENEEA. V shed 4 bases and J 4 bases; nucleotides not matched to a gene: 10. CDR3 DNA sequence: TGTGCCAGCAGCTCGAGACTGGCGGGACAGGGAGAGACCCAGTACTTC. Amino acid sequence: CASSSRLAGQGETQYF.

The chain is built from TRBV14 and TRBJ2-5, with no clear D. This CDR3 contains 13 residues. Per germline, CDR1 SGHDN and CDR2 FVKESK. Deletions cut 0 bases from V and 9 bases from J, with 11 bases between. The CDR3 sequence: CASSQDLTMAQYF. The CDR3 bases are TGTGCCAGCAGCCAAGATTTGACAATGGCCCAGTACTTC.